Here is one TCR beta chain with its context. Here immunoSEQ multiplex PCR was the method, and the copy in TCRdb shows in-frame clones only, minus some. The profile shows about 370,000 clones, 70% to 90% of them singletons. This specimen comes from a study of blood T cell repertoires in COVID-19. Study-wide background: Collection of acute and convalescent COVID-19 samples took place in the United States, Italy and Spain.

Sequenced material: peripheral blood. This TCR was recovered from a woman aged 30 to 39 with COVID-19, enrolled during active disease.

CDR3 loop: CASNPTAGFLSYEQYF. The CDR3 DNA follows: TGTGCCAGCAACCCAACAGCGGGGTTTTTATCCTACGAGCAGTACTTC. This rearrangement joins TRBV27 to TRBJ2-7, with TRBD2 matching 7 bases. There are 16 residues in the CDR3. Trimming took 7 bases from V and 1 from J; bases not matched to a gene: 13. The germline gives CDR1 MNHEY, CDR2 SMNVEV (reference sequence).